This T cell receptor (beta chain) was observed in a study of radiotherapy plus CTLA-4 blockade in lung cancer. Per the germline V gene, CDR1 is MDHEN and CDR2 is SYDVKM. V lost 7 bases, J lost 4 bases, and 15 bases stayed unmatched. CDR3 length: 17 residues. Sequenced by immunoSEQ multiplex PCR; TCRdb stores in-frame clones only, minus some. The table records around 15,000 clones, about 70% of them present only once. This clone showed up just a few times. This TCR was recovered from a human donor with non-small cell lung cancer whose response to radiotherapy plus ipilimumab could not be evaluated. The rearrangement uses TRBV28 and TRBJ1-5; TRBD1 matches 8 bases. This specimen was peripheral blood, taken from a patient treated with radiotherapy plus ipilimumab. The CDR3 loop reads CASTRGDATGANQPQHF. The CDR3 DNA reads as TGTGCCAGCACCCGCGGCGATGCGACAGGGGCAAATCAGCCCCAGCATTTT.